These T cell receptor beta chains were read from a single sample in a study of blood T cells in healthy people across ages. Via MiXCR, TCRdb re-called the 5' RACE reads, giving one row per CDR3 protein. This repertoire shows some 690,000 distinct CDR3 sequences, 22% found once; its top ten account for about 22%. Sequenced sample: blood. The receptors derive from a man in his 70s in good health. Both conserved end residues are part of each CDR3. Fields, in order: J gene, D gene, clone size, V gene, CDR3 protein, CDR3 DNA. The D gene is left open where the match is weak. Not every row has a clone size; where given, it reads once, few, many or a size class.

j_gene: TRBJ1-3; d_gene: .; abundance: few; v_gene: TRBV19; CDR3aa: CASSRGLGASGNTIYF; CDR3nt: TGTGCCAGTAGTAGAGGACTGGGAGCCTCTGGAAACACCATATATTTT
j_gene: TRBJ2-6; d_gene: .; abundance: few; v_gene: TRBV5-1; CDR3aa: CASSLQSGSSGANVLTF; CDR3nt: TGCGCCAGCAGCTTGCAGTCGGGTAGCTCTGGGGCCAACGTCCTGACTTTC
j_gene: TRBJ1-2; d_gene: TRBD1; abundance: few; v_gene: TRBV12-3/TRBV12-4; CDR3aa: CASSLRPPGQTNYGYTF; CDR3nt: TGTGCCAGCAGTTTAAGACCTCCGGGACAGACTAACTATGGCTACACCTTC
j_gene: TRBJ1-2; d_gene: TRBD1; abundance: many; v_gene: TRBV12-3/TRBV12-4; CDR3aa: CASSVGQGALSNYGYTF; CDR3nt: TGTGCCAGCAGCGTCGGACAGGGGGCGTTATCTAACTATGGCTACACCTTC
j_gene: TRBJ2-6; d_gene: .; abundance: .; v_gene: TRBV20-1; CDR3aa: CSARGTVPGNVLTF; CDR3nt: TGCAGTGCTAGAGGGACAGTACCGGGCAACGTCCTGACCTTC
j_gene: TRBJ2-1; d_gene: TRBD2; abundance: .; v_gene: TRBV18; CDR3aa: CASSPPGLAGGTYEQFF; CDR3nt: TGTGCCAGCTCACCACCGGGACTAGCGGGGGGCACCTATGAGCAGTTCTTC
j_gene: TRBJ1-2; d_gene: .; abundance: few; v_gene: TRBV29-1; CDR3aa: CSSFGASYGYTF; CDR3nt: TGCAGCTCTTTCGGGGCCTCCTATGGCTACACCTTC
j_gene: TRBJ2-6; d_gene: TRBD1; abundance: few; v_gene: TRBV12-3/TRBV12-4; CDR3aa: CASSPRGVTGVTSGANVLTF; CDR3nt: TGTGCCAGCAGTCCCCGGGGAGTGACAGGGGTTACCTCTGGGGCCAACGTCCTGACTTTC
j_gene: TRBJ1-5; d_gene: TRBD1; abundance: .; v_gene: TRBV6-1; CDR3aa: CASSGPLGTGVQPQHF; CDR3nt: TGTGCCAGCAGTGGACCTCTCGGGACAGGGGTTCAGCCCCAGCATTTT
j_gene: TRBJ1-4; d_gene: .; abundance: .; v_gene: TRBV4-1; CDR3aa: CASSQGEGTTNEKLFF; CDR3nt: TGCGCCAGCAGCCAAGGGGAGGGAACGACTAATGAAAAACTGTTTTTT
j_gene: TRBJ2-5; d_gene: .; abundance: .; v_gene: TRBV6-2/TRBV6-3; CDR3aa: CASSYPGQPSQETQYF; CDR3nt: TGTGCCAGCAGTTACCCGGGACAACCATCCCAGGAGACCCAGTACTTC
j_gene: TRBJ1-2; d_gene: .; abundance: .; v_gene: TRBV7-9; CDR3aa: CASSSTGVHYGYTF; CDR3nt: TGTGCCAGCAGCTCGACAGGAGTTCACTATGGCTACACCTTC
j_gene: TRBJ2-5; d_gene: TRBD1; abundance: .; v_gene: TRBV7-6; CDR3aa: CASSPTGQWETQYF; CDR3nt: TGTGCCAGCAGCCCCACGGGACAGTGGGAGACCCAGTACTTC
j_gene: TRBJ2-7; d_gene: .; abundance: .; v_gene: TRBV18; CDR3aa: CASSPRDTYSYEQYF; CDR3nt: TGTGCCAGCTCACCACGGGACACTTACTCCTACGAGCAGTACTTC
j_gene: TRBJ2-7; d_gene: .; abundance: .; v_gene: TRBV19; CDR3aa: CASSRGKSYEQYF; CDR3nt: TGTGCCAGCTCTCGGGGCAAGAGCTACGAGCAGTACTTC
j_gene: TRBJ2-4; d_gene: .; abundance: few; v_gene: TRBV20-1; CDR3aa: CSARRDRWDQYF; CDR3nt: TGCAGTGCTAGGCGGGATCGGTGGGATCAGTACTTC
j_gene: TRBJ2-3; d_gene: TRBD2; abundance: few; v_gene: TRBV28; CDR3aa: CASSPGGYTDTQYF; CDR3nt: TGTGCCAGCAGTCCCGGGGGGTACACAGATACGCAGTATTTT
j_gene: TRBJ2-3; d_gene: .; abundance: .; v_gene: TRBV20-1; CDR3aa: CSASPGAGTDTQYF; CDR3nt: TGCAGTGCTAGCCCCGGGGCGGGGACAGATACGCAGTATTTT
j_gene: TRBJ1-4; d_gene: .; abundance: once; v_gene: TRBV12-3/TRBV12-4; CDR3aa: CASSFGEGSEKLFF; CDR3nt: TGTGCCAGCAGTTTTGGGGAAGGAAGTGAAAAACTGTTTTTT
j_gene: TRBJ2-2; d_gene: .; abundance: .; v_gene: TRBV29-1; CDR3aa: CSVDGSFTGELFF; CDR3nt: TGCAGCGTTGATGGGTCCTTCACCGGGGAGCTGTTTTTT
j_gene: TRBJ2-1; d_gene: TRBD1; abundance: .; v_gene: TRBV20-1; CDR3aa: CSARRQGQSEQFF; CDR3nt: TGCAGTGCTAGAAGACAGGGCCAGAGTGAGCAGTTCTTC
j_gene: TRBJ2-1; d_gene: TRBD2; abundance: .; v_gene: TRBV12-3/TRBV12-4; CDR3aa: CASSAASGISNEQFF; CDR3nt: TGTGCCAGCAGTGCCGCTAGCGGGATTAGTAATGAGCAGTTCTTC
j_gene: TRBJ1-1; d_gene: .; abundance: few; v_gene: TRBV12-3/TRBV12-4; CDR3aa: CASSPQGRAAEAFF; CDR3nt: TGTGCCAGCAGCCCCCAGGGGAGGGCCGCTGAAGCTTTCTTT
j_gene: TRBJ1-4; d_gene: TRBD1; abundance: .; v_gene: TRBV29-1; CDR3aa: CSVKQGASEKLFF; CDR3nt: TGCAGCGTCAAACAGGGGGCAAGTGAAAAACTGTTTTTT
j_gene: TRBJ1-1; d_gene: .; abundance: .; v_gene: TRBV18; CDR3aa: CASSPPTGPINTEAFF; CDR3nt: TGTGCCAGCTCACCACCCACAGGGCCGATCAACACTGAAGCTTTCTTT
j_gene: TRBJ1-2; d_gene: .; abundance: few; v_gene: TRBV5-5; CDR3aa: CASSLAPGEGGYTF; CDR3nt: TGTGCCAGCAGCTTGGCACCAGGCGAGGGGGGCTACACCTTC
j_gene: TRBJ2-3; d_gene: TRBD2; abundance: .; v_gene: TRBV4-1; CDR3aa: CASSQDKTSGKVLDTQYF; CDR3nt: TGCGCCAGCAGCCAAGATAAAACTAGCGGGAAAGTCCTAGATACGCAGTATTTT
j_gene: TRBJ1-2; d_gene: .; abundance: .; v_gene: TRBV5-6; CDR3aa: CASSLEGQNTNYGYTF; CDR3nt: TGTGCCAGCAGCTTGGAGGGTCAGAATACTAACTATGGCTACACCTTC
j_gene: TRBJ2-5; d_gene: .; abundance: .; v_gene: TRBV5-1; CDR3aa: CASSFQGYQETQYF; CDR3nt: TGCGCCAGCAGCTTTCAGGGCTACCAAGAGACCCAGTACTTC
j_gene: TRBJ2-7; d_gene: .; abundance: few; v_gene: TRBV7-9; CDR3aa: CASTPTMSHEQYF; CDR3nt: TGTGCCAGCACCCCGACAATGTCCCACGAGCAGTACTTC
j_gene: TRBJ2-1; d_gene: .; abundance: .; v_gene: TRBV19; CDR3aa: CASSISWGFYNEQFF; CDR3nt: TGTGCCAGTAGTATTTCTTGGGGCTTCTACAATGAGCAGTTCTTC
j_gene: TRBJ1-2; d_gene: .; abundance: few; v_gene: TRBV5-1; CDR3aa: CAGSQEGYGYTF; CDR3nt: TGCGCCGGCAGTCAAGAGGGCTATGGCTACACCTTC
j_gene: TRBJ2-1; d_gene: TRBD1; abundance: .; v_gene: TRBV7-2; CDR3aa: CASSKKGGERIDEQFF; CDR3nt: TGTGCCAGCAGCAAAAAAGGGGGCGAACGGATAGATGAGCAGTTCTTC
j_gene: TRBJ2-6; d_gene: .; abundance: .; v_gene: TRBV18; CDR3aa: CASSQTQPGRIHSGANVLTF; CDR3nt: TGTGCCAGCTCACAAACACAGCCGGGACGAATACACTCTGGGGCCAACGTCCTGACTTTC
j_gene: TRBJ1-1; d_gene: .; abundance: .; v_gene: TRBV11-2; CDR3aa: CASSPTTRAGTEAFF; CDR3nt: TGTGCCAGCAGCCCAACAACTAGGGCGGGGACTGAAGCTTTCTTT
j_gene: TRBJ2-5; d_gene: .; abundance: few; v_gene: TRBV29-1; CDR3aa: CSVGTGTWETQYF; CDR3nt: TGCAGCGTTGGAACAGGAACATGGGAGACCCAGTACTTC
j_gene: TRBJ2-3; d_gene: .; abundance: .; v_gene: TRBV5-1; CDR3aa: CASSVQTPSTDTQYF; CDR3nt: TGCGCCAGCAGCGTGCAGACACCTAGCACAGATACGCAGTATTTT
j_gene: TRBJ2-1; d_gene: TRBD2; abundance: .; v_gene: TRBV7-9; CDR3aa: CASLTSGGDEQFF; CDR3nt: TGTGCCAGCTTGACTAGCGGGGGAGATGAGCAGTTCTTC
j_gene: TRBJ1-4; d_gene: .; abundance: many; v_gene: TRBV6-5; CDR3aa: CASSRAANEKLFF; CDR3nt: TGTGCCAGCAGTCGCGCCGCTAATGAAAAACTGTTTTTT